These 22 T cell receptor beta chains originate from one sample sequenced in a study of blood T cell repertoires in COVID-19. The assay was immunoSEQ multiplex PCR, and TCRdb's table has in-frame clones only and misses some. The sample records approximately 400,000 clones, 88% being singletons. The source material was PBMCs or T cells enriched from blood (not recorded which). Receptors were obtained from a woman younger than 35 who had recovered from COVID-19.

The chain recombines TRBV5-1 with TRBJ1-2; no clear D. The CDR3 has 15 residues. Germline V lookup: CDR1 SGHRS, CDR2 YFSETQ. Trimming shortened V by 0 bases and J by 1 base, and 10 bases separated the two germline ends. CDR3 coding DNA: TGCGCCAGCAGCTTGGACGGCGGCCGTAACTATGGCTACACCTTC. The encoded protein is CASSLDGGRNYGYTF.

The V call is TRBV5-1, the J call TRBJ2-3, with 8 bases identical to TRBD2. The length of the CDR3 is 15 residues. Germline values: CDR1 SGHRS, CDR2 YFSETQ. Unmatched junction bases numbered 7, after V lost 7 bases and J lost 0 bases. CDR3 residues: CASRPGGASTDTQYF. CDR3 DNA sequence: TGCGCCAGCCGCCCCGGGGGGGCTAGCACAGATACGCAGTATTTT.

In DNA form, the CDR3 reads TGTGCCAGCTCACTCCTAGCGGGGGGCCCTTACGAGCAGTACTTC. This codes for CASSLLAGGPYEQYF. The V gene is TRBV18, the J gene TRBJ2-7, with 11 bases matching TRBD2. The CDR3 is made up of 15 amino acids. Per germline, CDR1 KGHSH and CDR2 LQKENI. V lost 4 bases to trimming and J lost 4 bases; unmatched junction nucleotides: 6.

This clone was found once. J is TRBJ1-5 and V is TRBV6-1; D might be TRBD1 (6 bases). V was trimmed by 4 bases and J by 0 bases, leaving 16 bases between them. The CDR3 runs 17 residues. CDR1 is MNHNS, CDR2 SASEGT, per germline. CDR3 bases: TGTGCCAGCAGTGGCAAAGGGGGAGACGTTAGCAATCAGCCCCAGCATTTT. Translation: CASSGKGGDVSNQPQHF.

This sequence joins TRBV6-1 and TRBJ1-1; TRBD1 matches 9 bases. CDR1 and CDR2 (germline): MNHNS, SASEGT. The CDR3 extends over 21 amino acids. V shed 2 bases, J shed 0 bases, and the junction held 19 bases outside the gene matches. The CDR3 reads CASSERWTGDGWYDLNTEAFF. CDR3 bases: TGTGCCAGCAGTGAAAGGTGGACAGGGGATGGATGGTACGACTTGAACACTGAAGCTTTCTTT.

The CDR3, as DNA: TGTGCCAGTAGCCCTGACAGGGGGCGGGAAAAACTGTTTTTT. Translated: CASSPDRGREKLFF. The genes are TRBV19 and TRBJ1-4; 10 bases agree with TRBD1. Germline V CDR1 and CDR2: LNHDA, SQIVND (reference sequence). CDR3 size: 14 residues. With 6 bases clipped from V and 8 bases from J, the junction kept 6 bases outside the gene matches.

The rearrangement links TRBV11-2 to TRBJ1-5, with TRBD1 as a possible D gene (5 bases). The CDR3 has 13 residues. Germline loops: CDR1 SGHAT, CDR2 FQNNGV. V shed 0 bases and J shed 7 bases, with 7 bases lying between them. CDR3 DNA: TGTGCCAGCAGCTTAGATAGACAGCAGCCCCAGCATTTT. Its translation is CASSLDRQQPQHF.

The chain couples TRBV28 to TRBJ1-4; D may be TRBD1 (6 bases). Germline values: CDR1 MDHEN, CDR2 SYDVKM. The V and J ends lost 5 bases and 3 bases respectively, with 16 bases between them. The CDR3 has 16 residues. In DNA, the CDR3 is TGTGCCAGCAGTATCGCTACAGGGATCCCTAATGAAAAACTGTTTTTT. This sequence encodes CASSIATGIPNEKLFF.

The V and J genes are TRBV29-1 and TRBJ2-1; 11 positions match TRBD1. CDR3 length equals 14 residues. The ends lost 5 bases at V and 8 bases at J; junction bases unmatched: 8. The germline CDR1 and CDR2 sequences are SQVTM and ANQGSEA. This CDR3 is CSVQDRGPVDEQFF. The CDR3 DNA follows: TGCAGCGTTCAGGACAGGGGGCCTGTGGATGAGCAGTTCTTC.

DNA for the CDR3: TGTGCCTGGAGTGTAATGACACACACAGATACGCAGTATTTT. Its protein product is CAWSVMTHTDTQYF. The gene calls are TRBV30 and TRBJ2-3; D gene ambiguous. Germline V lookup: CDR1 GTSNPN, CDR2 SVGIG (reference sequence). V was pared by 0 bases and J by 2 bases, with 9 bases between. The length of the CDR3 is 14 residues.

V and J are TRBV7-9 and TRBJ1-6, with D possibly TRBD1 on 5 matching bases. V was trimmed by 3 bases and J by 13 bases, leaving 10 bases between them. The CDR3 has 12 amino acids. Germline V gene data show CDR1 as SEHNR and CDR2 as FQNEAQ (reference sequence). The CDR3 region has the DNA TGTGCCAGCAGCTTGACCCAGGGTCCCCTCCACTTT. As protein: CASSLTQGPLHF.

The chain employs TRBV2 and TRBJ1-2; TRBD1 aligns across 7 bases. The CDR3 totals 14 residues. J lost 4 bases, V lost 3 bases, and 5 bases had no gene match. The germline gives CDR1 SNHLY, CDR2 FYNNEI. CDR3 DNA: TGTGCCAGCAGTGACAGTCGACAGGGCTATGGCTACACCTTC. Protein product: CASSDSRQGYGYTF.

The V gene is TRBV7-2, the J gene TRBJ1-2; D unresolved. Germline V gene lookup returns CDR1 SGHTA and CDR2 FQGNSA. The CDR3 consists of 13 residues. V was shortened by 5 bases and J by 4 bases, with 11 bases between the two germline ends. The CDR3 protein is CASSAQRGYGYTF. CDR3 DNA: TGTGCCAGCAGCGCACAGCGGGGCTATGGCTACACCTTC.

The chain couples TRBV3-1 (or the pseudogene TRBV3-2) to TRBJ2-5, with 10 bases fitting TRBD1. The CDR3 sequence is 12 residues long. After removal of 10 bases from V and 9 bases from J, the junction contained 8 bases not matched to a gene. Germline CDR1 is LGHDT and CDR2 is YNNKEL (reference sequence). The chain's CDR3 is CANRDRGFAQYF. CDR3 in DNA: TGTGCCAACCGGGACAGGGGATTTGCCCAGTACTTC.

The chain is built from TRBV14 and TRBJ1-6; TRBD1 might be the D (5 bases). Germline CDR1 is SGHDN and CDR2 is FVKESK. CDR3 length equals 14 residues. Trimming stripped 0 bases from V and 9 bases from J, with 9 bases between. The CDR3 DNA reads TGTGCCAGCAGCCAAGAGCACAGGACTTCACCCCTCCACTTT. It encodes CASSQEHRTSPLHF.

This clone was recorded a few times. This CDR3 is CASGYGYTF. For the CDR3, the DNA is TGTGCCAGCGGCTATGGCTACACCTTC. The chain carries TRBV19 and TRBJ1-2, with no clear D. The CDR3 runs 9 residues. The V and J ends lost 9 bases and 4 bases respectively, with 3 bases between them. Germline V gene data show CDR1 as LNHDA and CDR2 as SQIVND (reference sequence).

The V call is TRBV19, the J call TRBJ1-4, with no clear D. The germline gives CDR1 LNHDA, CDR2 SQIVND (reference sequence). V was trimmed by 7 bases and J by 1 base, leaving 13 bases between them. The CDR3 is 15 residues long. The CDR3 is CASKAAAGTNEKLFF. CDR3 nucleotides: TGTGCCAGTAAAGCAGCGGCAGGAACTAATGAAAAACTGTTTTTT.

The rearrangement joins TRBV27 to TRBJ1-1, with D unclear. Germline CDR1 and CDR2: MNHEY and SMNVEV (reference sequence). The CDR3 has 13 amino acids. V shed 0 bases and J shed 0 bases, with 2 bases lying between them. CDR3 nucleotide sequence: TGTGCCAGCAGTTTATCCTTGAACACTGAAGCTTTCTTT. Protein product: CASSLSLNTEAFF.

Only one count was recorded for this clone. The rearrangement joins TRBV27 to TRBJ1-5; TRBD1 might be the D (6 bases). CDR1 is MNHEY and CDR2 is SMNVEV in the germline V gene (reference sequence). V dropped 2 bases and J dropped 7 bases, with 18 bases sitting between them. The CDR3 has 16 residues. The CDR3 sequence is CASSLGSQGPGQPQHF. The CDR3 coding sequence is TGTGCCAGCAGTTTAGGGTCACAGGGACCAGGACAGCCCCAGCATTTT.

The V gene is TRBV7-3, the J gene TRBJ2-1; 11 bases line up with TRBD2. V trimming: 1 base; J trimming: 6 bases; junction bases outside the gene matches: 5. The CDR3 is 16 amino acids. Germline CDR1 and CDR2: SGHTA and FQGTGA. The CDR3 is CASSLIGTSGLNEQFF. The CDR3 DNA is TGTGCCAGCAGCTTAATCGGGACTAGCGGACTCAATGAGCAGTTCTTC.

A single count supports this clone. This chain joins TRBV18 and TRBJ2-6; 7 nucleotides align to TRBD1. The germline CDR1 and CDR2 sequences are KGHSH and LQKENI. The CDR3 is made up of 16 amino acids. V gave up 0 bases and J gave up 2 bases; unmatched junction bases: 1. CDR3 residues: CASSPPGGAGANVLTF. The CDR3 DNA reads TGTGCCAGCTCACCACCAGGGGGCGCTGGGGCCAACGTCCTGACTTTC.

V is TRBV7-3 and J is TRBJ2-7; 9 positions match TRBD1. V shed 2 bases and J 2 bases; nucleotides not matched to a gene: 4. The CDR3 has 15 amino acids. The V gene's germline CDR1 is SGHTA and CDR2 FQGTGA. The CDR3 loop reads CASSLSGQGTYEQYF. The CDR3, as DNA: TGTGCCAGCAGCTTATCGGGACAGGGAACCTACGAGCAGTACTTC.